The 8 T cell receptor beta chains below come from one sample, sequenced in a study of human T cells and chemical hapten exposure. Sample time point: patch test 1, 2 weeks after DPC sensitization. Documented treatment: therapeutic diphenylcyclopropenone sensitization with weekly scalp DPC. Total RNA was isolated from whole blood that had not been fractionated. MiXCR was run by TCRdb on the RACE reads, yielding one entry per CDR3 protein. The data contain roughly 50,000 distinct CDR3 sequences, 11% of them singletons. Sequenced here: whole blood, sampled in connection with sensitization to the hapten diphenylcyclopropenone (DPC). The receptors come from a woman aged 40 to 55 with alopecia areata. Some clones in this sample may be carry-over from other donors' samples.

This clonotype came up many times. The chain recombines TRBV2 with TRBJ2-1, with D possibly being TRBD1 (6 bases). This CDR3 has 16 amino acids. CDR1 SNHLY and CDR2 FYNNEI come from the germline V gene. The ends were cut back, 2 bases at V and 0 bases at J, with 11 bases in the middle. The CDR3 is CASSEIGQSSYNEQFF. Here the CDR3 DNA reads TGTGCCAGCAGTGAAATAGGACAGAGCTCCTACAATGAGCAGTTCTTC.

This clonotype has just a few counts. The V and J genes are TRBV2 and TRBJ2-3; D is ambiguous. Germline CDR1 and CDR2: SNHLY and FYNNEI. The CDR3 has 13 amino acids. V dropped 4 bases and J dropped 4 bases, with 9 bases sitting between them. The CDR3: CASSVTRSDTQYF. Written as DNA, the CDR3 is TGTGCCAGCAGTGTAACTCGATCAGATACGCAGTATTTT.

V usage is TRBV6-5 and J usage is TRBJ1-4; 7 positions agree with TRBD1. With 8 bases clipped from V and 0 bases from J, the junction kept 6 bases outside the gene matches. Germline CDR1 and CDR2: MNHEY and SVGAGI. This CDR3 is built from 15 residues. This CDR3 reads CASGRGPSTNEKLFF. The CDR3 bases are TGTGCCAGCGGGAGGGGGCCCTCAACTAATGAAAAACTGTTTTTT.

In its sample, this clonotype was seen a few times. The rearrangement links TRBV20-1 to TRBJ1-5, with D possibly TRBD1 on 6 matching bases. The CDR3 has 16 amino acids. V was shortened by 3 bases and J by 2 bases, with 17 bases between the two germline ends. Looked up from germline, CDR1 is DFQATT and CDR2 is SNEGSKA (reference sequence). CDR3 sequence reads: CSASGGRSMGNQPQHF. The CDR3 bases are TGCAGTGCTAGCGGGGGCAGGTCTATGGGCAATCAGCCCCAGCATTTT.

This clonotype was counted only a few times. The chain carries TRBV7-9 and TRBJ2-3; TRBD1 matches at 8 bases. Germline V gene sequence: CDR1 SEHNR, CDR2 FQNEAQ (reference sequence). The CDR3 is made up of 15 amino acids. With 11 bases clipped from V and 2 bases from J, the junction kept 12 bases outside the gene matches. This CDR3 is CAPRPQGATTDTQYF. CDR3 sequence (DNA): TGTGCCCCGAGGCCCCAGGGGGCTACCACAGATACGCAGTATTTT. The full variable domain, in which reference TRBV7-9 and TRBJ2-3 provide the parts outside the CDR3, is DTGVSQNPRHKITKRGQNVTFRCDPISEHNRLYWYRQTLGQGPEFLTYFQNEAQLEKSRLLSDRFSAERPKGSFSTLEIQRTEQGDSAMYLCAPRPQGATTDTQYFGPGTRLTVL.

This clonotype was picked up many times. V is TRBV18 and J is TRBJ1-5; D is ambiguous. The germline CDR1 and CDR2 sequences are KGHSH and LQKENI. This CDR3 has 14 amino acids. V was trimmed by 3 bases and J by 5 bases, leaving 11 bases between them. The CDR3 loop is CASSPLTLDQPQHF. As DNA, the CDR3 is TGTGCCAGCTCACCTCTGACCCTGGATCAGCCCCAGCATTTT.

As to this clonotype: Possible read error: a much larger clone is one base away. The CDR3 loop is CASNLSRERQFF. The CDR3 coding sequence is TGTGCCAGCAACCTTTCGAGGGAAAGGCAGTTCTTC. The J gene is TRBJ2-1, the V gene TRBV7-2; D is perhaps TRBD2 (5 bases). In germline, CDR1 is SGHTA, CDR2 FQGNSA. The CDR3 sequence is 12 residues long. Trimming shortened V by 7 bases and J by 12 bases, and 16 bases separated the two germline ends. Supplemented by reference TRBV7-2 and TRBJ2-1, the full variable domain reads GAGVSQSPSNKVTEKGKDVELRCDPISGHTALYWYRQSLGQGLEFLIYFQGNSAPDKSGLPSDRFSAERTGGSVSTLTIQRTQQEDSAVYLCASNLSRERQFFGPGTRLTVL.

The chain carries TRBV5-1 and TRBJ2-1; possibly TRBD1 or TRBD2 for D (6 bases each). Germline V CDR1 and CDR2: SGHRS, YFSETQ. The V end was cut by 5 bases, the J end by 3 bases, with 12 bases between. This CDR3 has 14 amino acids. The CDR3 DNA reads TGCGCCAGCAGATCGGAGGGGGTCTACAATGAGCAGTTCTTC. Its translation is CASRSEGVYNEQFF.